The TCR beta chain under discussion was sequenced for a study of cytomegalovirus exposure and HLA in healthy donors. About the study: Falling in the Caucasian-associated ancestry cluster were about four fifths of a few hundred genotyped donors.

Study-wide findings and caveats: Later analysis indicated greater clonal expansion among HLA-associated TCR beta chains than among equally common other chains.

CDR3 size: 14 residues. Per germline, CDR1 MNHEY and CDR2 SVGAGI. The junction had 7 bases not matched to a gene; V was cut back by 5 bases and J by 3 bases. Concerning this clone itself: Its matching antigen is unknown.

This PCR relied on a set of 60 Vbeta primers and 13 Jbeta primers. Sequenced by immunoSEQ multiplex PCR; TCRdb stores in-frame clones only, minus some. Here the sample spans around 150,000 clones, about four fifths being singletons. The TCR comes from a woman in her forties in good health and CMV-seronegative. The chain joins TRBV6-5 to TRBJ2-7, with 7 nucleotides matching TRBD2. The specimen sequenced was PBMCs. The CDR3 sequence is CASSPKGGRYEQYF. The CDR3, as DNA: TGTGCCAGCAGTCCGAAGGGAGGGCGCTACGAGCAGTACTTC.